This TCR beta chain came from a study of T cell clonotyping in hematopoietic cell transplantation. Whole-study findings and limits: No sorting was done, leaving CD4 and CD8 contributions mixed.

The germline CDR1 and CDR2 sequences are SGHTA and FQGTGA. V dropped 5 bases and J dropped 2; count of bases not matched to a gene: 2. The CDR3 runs 13 residues. Sequenced by immunoSEQ multiplex PCR; TCRdb stores in-frame clones only, minus some. There are 16,000 or so clones in the sample; 60% to 75% occur only once, and approximately 10% lies in the top ten. Note on this clone: Its antigen is currently unknown.

The V and J genes are TRBV7-3 and TRBJ2-5, with 7 bases identical to TRBD1. This TCR was sampled from a woman in her sixties or seventies in good health. Some clones in this sample may be carry-over from other donors' samples. Input material: peripheral blood mononuclear cells. The CDR3 bases are TGTGCCAGCAGCAGGGGACAGCAAGAGACCCAGTACTTC. Its translation: CASSRGQQETQYF.